The 30 T cell receptor beta chains listed next were all sequenced from one sample in a study of patients and donors after allogeneic stem cell transplantation. Using its own MiXCR run on the RT-PCR reads, TCRdb lists one record per CDR3 protein. The data contain about 200,000 distinct CDR3 sequences, 41% of them singletons. Sequenced sample: blood, either unsorted or a sorted T cell fraction (not recorded which). Receptors originate from a human donor who was either an allogeneic HSCT recipient or a stem cell or donor lymphocyte infusion donor (not recorded which). It is not recorded whose cells these are; they may come from a transplant donor.

This sequence joins TRBV7-9 and TRBJ1-1; D gene uncertain. V was cut by 5 bases and J by 8 bases, with 15 bases left in between. Germline lookup yields CDR1 SEHNR and CDR2 FQNEAQ (reference sequence). The CDR3 runs to 13 residues. The CDR3 DNA reads TGTGCCAGCAGCGCCCCGAGGACTTACGAAGCTTTCTTT. This encodes CASSAPRTYEAFF. The full variable domain, with the rest looked up from reference TRBV7-9 and TRBJ1-1, is DTGVSQNPRHKITKRGQNVTFRCDPISEHNRLYWYRQTLGQGPEFLTYFQNEAQLEKSRLLSDRFSAERPKGSFSTLEIQRTEQGDSAMYLCASSAPRTYEAFFGQGTRLTVV.

This rearrangement joins TRBV4-2 to TRBJ2-1; 11 nucleotides match TRBD2. V was pared by 0 bases and J by 8 bases, with 6 bases of the junction left unmatched. CDR1 LGHNA and CDR2 YNFKEQ come from the germline V gene. This CDR3 contains 16 residues. The CDR3 DNA reads as TGTGCCAGCAGCCAAGATCGGCTAGCGGGAGGCGATGAGCAGTTCTTC. It yields the protein CASSQDRLAGGDEQFF.

CDR3 in DNA: TGCGCCAGCAGCCAGGGACTAGACTACGAGCAGTACTTC. It codes for CASSQGLDYEQYF. The genes are TRBV4-3 and TRBJ2-7; TRBD2 agrees at 8 bases. The trim removed 3 bases at V and 3 bases at J, leaving 1 base unmatched. The CDR3 is 13 amino acids. Germline lookup yields CDR1 LGHNA and CDR2 YSLEER.

In this sample, this clonotype turned up once. This chain uses TRBV6-1 with TRBJ2-7; 13 bases align to TRBD2. The V gene end was trimmed by 5 bases and the J gene end by 5 bases; junction bases not matched to a gene: 9. This CDR3 spans 16 amino acids. Germline V gives CDR1 MNHNS, CDR2 SASEGT. The CDR3 sequence is CASSFGTSGIFDEQYF. CDR3 nucleotide sequence: TGTGCCAGCAGTTTTGGGACTAGCGGGATTTTCGACGAGCAGTACTTC.

The chain is built from TRBV28 and TRBJ1-5; D gene unclear. V was clipped by 3 bases and J by 7 bases, with 4 bases between them. This CDR3 comprises 11 residues. Germline V lookup: CDR1 MDHEN, CDR2 SYDVKM. The DNA for the CDR3 is TGTGCCAGCAGTTTGGCCCAGCCCCAGCATTTT. This translates into CASSLAQPQHF. Filled out from reference TRBV28 and TRBJ1-5, the complete variable domain reads DVKVTQSSRYLVKRTGEKVFLECVQDMDHENMFWYRQDPGLGLRLIYFSYDVKMKEKGDIPEGYSVSREKKERFSLILESASTNQTSMYLCASSLAQPQHFGDGTRLSIL.

This clonotype appeared many times. The chain recombines TRBV29-1 with TRBJ2-1; D ambiguous. In germline, CDR1 is SQVTM, CDR2 ANQGSEA. The CDR3 spans 11 residues. V gave up 5 bases and J gave up 8 bases, with 10 bases separating them. The CDR3 region has the DNA TGCAGCGTTATCGGTAGGCATGAGCAGTTCTTC. Residues: CSVIGRHEQFF.

The CDR3 here is CASSLGVRGASNQPQHF. Here the CDR3 DNA reads TGTGCCAGCAGCTTAGGGGTAAGGGGGGCTTCCAATCAGCCCCAGCATTTT. This chain joins TRBV11-2 and TRBJ1-5; possible D gene TRBD1, 6 bases. The V end was cut by 1 base, the J end by 3 bases, with 16 bases between. The CDR3 runs to 17 residues. The germline CDR1 and CDR2 sequences are SGHAT and FQNNGV. The whole variable domain, filled in from reference TRBV11-2 and TRBJ1-5, reads EAGVAQSPRYKIIEKRQSVAFWCNPISGHATLYWYQQILGQGPKLLIQFQNNGVVDDSQLPKDRFSAERLKGVDSTLKIQPAKLEDSAVYLCASSLGVRGASNQPQHFGDGTRLSIL.

In this sample, this clonotype turned up a few times. The genes are TRBV12-3 or TRBV12-4 and TRBJ2-1; 9 bases line up with TRBD2. The CDR3 sequence is 15 residues long. V lost 3 bases, J lost 7 bases, and 7 bases stayed unmatched. In DNA, the CDR3 is TGTGCCAGCAGTTTTAGCGGGAGAGGAGGGAATGAGCAGTTCTTC. It yields the protein CASSFSGRGGNEQFF.

The rearrangement joins TRBV7-9 to TRBJ2-2; weak D call: TRBD1 (5 bases). The ends were cut back, 3 bases at V and 5 bases at J, with 13 bases in the middle. The CDR3 spans 15 residues. Germline loops: CDR1 SEHNR, CDR2 FQNEAQ (reference sequence). CDR3 DNA: TGTGCCAGCAGCTTCCCGGACAAACTGACCGGGGAGCTGTTTTTT. Protein product: CASSFPDKLTGELFF.

This clonotype was seen a handful of times. The chain recombines TRBV5-1 with TRBJ2-1; 15 bases map to TRBD2. Germline V gene data show CDR1 as SGHRS and CDR2 as YFSETQ. CDR3 length: 19 amino acids. V lost 0 bases, J lost 3 bases, and 7 bases stayed unmatched. CDR3 nucleotide sequence: TGCGCCAGCAGCTTGGAGGTCGGACTAGCGGGAGGGATCTACAATGAGCAGTTCTTC. This sequence encodes CASSLEVGLAGGIYNEQFF.

This clonotype was observed a single time. The V gene is TRBV27, the J gene TRBJ2-4; TRBD1 matches 8 bases. Germline V gene sequence: CDR1 MNHEY, CDR2 SMNVEV (reference sequence). Trimming at V came to 3 bases and at J to 8 bases, leaving 3 bases not matched to a gene. The CDR3 is 13 amino acids. The DNA of the CDR3 is TGTGCCAGCAGTTTCCAGGGGGCGGACATTCAGTACTTC. Its protein is CASSFQGADIQYF.

This clonotype was detected only a few times. The chain links TRBV10-3 to TRBJ1-6; 11 bases match TRBD1. The CDR3 extends over 15 amino acids. V trimming: 5 bases; J trimming: 7 bases; junction bases outside the gene matches: 4. Germline-derived CDR1 and CDR2 are ENHRY and SYGVKD. For the CDR3, the DNA is TGTGCCATCAGTACAGGACAGGGGGCCAATTCACCCCTCCACTTT. Translated: CAISTGQGANSPLHF.

In this sample, this clonotype turned up once. This sequence joins TRBV9 and TRBJ2-6; D not certain. The CDR3 consists of 14 residues. V was clipped by 3 bases and J by 5 bases, with 9 bases between them. Germline V gene data show CDR1 as SGDLS and CDR2 as YYNGEE. This CDR3 is CASSASLRANVLTF. CDR3 nucleotide sequence: TGTGCCAGCAGCGCCTCTCTAAGGGCCAACGTCCTGACTTTC.

The V gene is TRBV6-2 or TRBV6-3, the J gene TRBJ2-1; D remains unclear. V dropped 2 bases and J dropped 5 bases, with 13 bases sitting between them. The CDR3 extends over 15 amino acids. CDR1 and CDR2 (germline): MNHEY, SVGEGT. The chain's CDR3 is CASSYPNYSHNEQFF. As DNA, the CDR3 is TGTGCCAGCAGTTACCCAAATTACAGTCACAATGAGCAGTTCTTC.

This chain connects TRBV29-1 to TRBJ1-5; D is unclear. The CDR3 runs 13 residues. Germline CDR1 SQVTM, CDR2 ANQGSEA. Trimming left V 6 bases short and J 4 bases short, with 13 bases between. The CDR3 DNA is TGCAGCGTGGGCCGGGCCAAAAATCAGCCCCAGCATTTT. As protein: CSVGRAKNQPQHF.

V and J are TRBV12-3 or TRBV12-4 and TRBJ2-7, with D tentatively TRBD1 or TRBD2 (5 bases each). CDR3 length: 12 amino acids. V was trimmed by 5 bases and J by 6 bases, leaving 11 bases between them. The CDR3 region is CASSPGTSEQYF. The CDR3 bases are TGTGCCAGCAGTCCCGGGACGTCCGAGCAGTACTTC.

This clonotype came up a few times. The J gene is TRBJ1-5, the V gene TRBV19; D ambiguous. The V end was cut by 5 bases, the J end by 5 bases, with 13 bases between. This CDR3 region has 14 residues. CDR1 is LNHDA, CDR2 SQIVND, per germline (reference sequence). CDR3 region: CASSWEGNYQPQHF. CDR3 DNA: TGTGCCAGTAGTTGGGAAGGAAACTATCAGCCCCAGCATTTT.

This clonotype was seen a handful of times. The CDR3 nucleotides read TGTGCCAGCAGCCAAATGGGACCGGGGGCGGAGCAGTACTTC. It translates to CASSQMGPGAEQYF. The chain links TRBV14 to TRBJ2-7; the D call may be TRBD1 or TRBD2 (6 bases each). The V gene's germline CDR1 is SGHDN and CDR2 FVKESK. Between the trimmed V and J ends, which lost 2 bases and 7 bases, there was a span of 15 bases. This CDR3 is 14 amino acids long.

This chain uses TRBV6-2 or TRBV6-3 with TRBJ2-1, with 10 nucleotides matching TRBD2. Germline CDR1 and CDR2: MNHEY and SVGEGT. V lost 0 bases, J lost 8 bases, and 10 bases stayed unmatched. The CDR3 consists of 17 residues. The CDR3 DNA reads TGTGCCAGCAGTTACTCGGCTTCGCTAGCGGGAGAGGATGAGCAGTTCTTC. It translates to CASSYSASLAGEDEQFF.

The chain recombines TRBV24-1 with TRBJ2-1; 8 bases are shared with TRBD2. CDR3 size: 15 residues. Germline V gene sequence: CDR1 KGHDR, CDR2 SFDVKD. Germline trimming cut 6 bases from V and 5 bases from J; bases unmatched to any gene: 8. CDR3 amino acids: CATSISGSRDNEQFF. In nucleotides, the CDR3 is TGTGCCACCAGTATAAGCGGGAGTCGGGACAATGAGCAGTTCTTC.

The V call is TRBV28, the J call TRBJ1-3, with 7 bases matching TRBD1. Germline-derived CDR1 and CDR2 are MDHEN and SYDVKM. Unmatched junction bases numbered 6, after V lost 5 bases and J lost 2 bases. The CDR3 runs 15 residues. The CDR3 DNA sequence: TGTGCCAGCAGTGGGGAGACAGGGCCTGGAAACACCATATATTTT. The encoded protein is CASSGETGPGNTIYF. Complete variable domain (other parts from reference TRBV28 and TRBJ1-3): DVKVTQSSRYLVKRTGEKVFLECVQDMDHENMFWYRQDPGLGLRLIYFSYDVKMKEKGDIPEGYSVSREKKERFSLILESASTNQTSMYLCASSGETGPGNTIYFGEGSWLTVV.

V is TRBV12-3 or TRBV12-4 and J is TRBJ1-5, with TRBD1 matching 7 bases. J was trimmed by 4 bases and V by 2 bases; bases with no gene match: 2. The CDR3 is 14 residues long. The CDR3 coding sequence is TGTGCCAGCAGTTTATACAGGGGTAATCAGCCCCAGCATTTT. This gives the protein CASSLYRGNQPQHF.

This clonotype appeared a few times. V is TRBV29-1 and J is TRBJ1-2; no clear D. V lost 3 bases, J lost 7 bases, and 9 bases lay in between. This CDR3 is 11 amino acids long. Germline V gene data show CDR1 as SQVTM and CDR2 as ANQGSEA. CDR3 sequence: CSVERAGGYTF. CDR3 nucleotides: TGCAGCGTTGAGAGGGCCGGTGGCTACACCTTC.

The V and J genes are TRBV5-4 and TRBJ1-3; a possible D gene is TRBD1 (5 bases). V shed 3 bases and J shed 0 bases, with 13 bases lying between them. Germline V gives CDR1 SGHNT, CDR2 YYREEE (reference sequence). The CDR3 totals 16 residues. The DNA of the CDR3 is TGTGCCAGCAGCTCGGGACCCCGGAGCTCTGGAAACACCATATATTTT. Translating gives CASSSGPRSSGNTIYF.

J is TRBJ1-2 and V is TRBV2, with 7 bases aligning to TRBD1. The germline V gene has CDR1 SNHLY and CDR2 FYNNEI. CDR3 length equals 17 residues. Losses at the gene ends were 3 bases for V and 8 bases for J; bases not matched to a gene: 18. The CDR3 sequence: CASSDADWTGPPGGYTF. The CDR3 DNA reads as TGTGCCAGCAGTGATGCTGATTGGACAGGCCCCCCGGGGGGCTACACCTTC.

CDR3 in DNA: TGTGCCAGCGAGTCCAGTAGTACCGGGGAGCTGTTTTTT. Its translation: CASESSSTGELFF. The chain is built from TRBV27 and TRBJ2-2; no clear D gene. The germline CDR1 and CDR2 sequences are MNHEY and SMNVEV (reference sequence). CDR3 length: 13 residues. Deletions cut 8 bases from V and 5 bases from J, with 12 bases between.

The chain combines TRBV28 with TRBJ2-7, with 8 positions matching TRBD2. Germline CDR1 is MDHEN and CDR2 is SYDVKM. This CDR3 region has 16 residues. V lost 3 bases and J lost 0; bases outside the gene matches: 7. The CDR3 spells CASSFEAGGTSYEQYF. Written as DNA, the CDR3 is TGTGCCAGCAGTTTCGAGGCGGGAGGTACCTCCTACGAGCAGTACTTC.

Only a few counts were recorded for this clonotype. The chain has TRBV7-9 and TRBJ1-5; D is undetermined. V lost 0 bases and J 0 bases, leaving 12 bases between the germline ends. The CDR3 sequence is 17 residues long. Germline lookup yields CDR1 SEHNR and CDR2 FQNEAQ (reference sequence). The CDR3 sequence is CASSLALDTNSNQPQHF. The CDR3 DNA reads TGTGCCAGCAGCTTAGCGCTAGACACTAATAGCAATCAGCCCCAGCATTTT. Looking up the rest from reference TRBV7-9 and TRBJ1-5 gives the full variable domain: DTGVSQNPRHKITKRGQNVTFRCDPISEHNRLYWYRQTLGQGPEFLTYFQNEAQLEKSRLLSDRFSAERPKGSFSTLEIQRTEQGDSAMYLCASSLALDTNSNQPQHFGDGTRLSIL.

This clonotype was observed a handful of times. The chain combines TRBV12-5 with TRBJ1-1, with D hard to call. Germline assignment: CDR1 LGHNT and CDR2 FRNRAP. Trimming removed 4 bases from V and 5 bases from J, with 14 bases in between. The CDR3 has 14 residues. The DNA for the CDR3 is TGTGCTAGTGGTTCTGGGGAATCGGGAACTGAAGCTTTCTTT. Translated: CASGSGESGTEAFF.

This clonotype was observed a few times. The rearrangement joins TRBV20-1 to TRBJ1-2; weak D call: TRBD1 (5 bases). V was pared by 0 bases and J by 0 bases, with 11 bases between. Germline V lookup: CDR1 DFQATT, CDR2 SNEGSKA (reference sequence). The CDR3 has 15 residues. The CDR3, as DNA: TGCAGTGCTAGAGAAGACAGACCCTCTAACTATGGCTACACCTTC. Protein sequence: CSAREDRPSNYGYTF.